Here is one T cell receptor (beta chain) with its context. The record originates from a study of early T cells in non-severe SARS-CoV-2 infection. Whole-study context: The authors sequenced bulk RNA from unsorted whole blood, leaving chains unpaired.

The library protocol tagged individual cDNA molecules with unique molecular identifiers. One entry per CDR3 protein, called by TCRdb with MiXCR from the 5' RACE reads. The data contain tens of thousands of distinct CDR3 sequences, roughly 16% of them singletons. V was clipped by 2 bases and J by 8 bases; unmatched bases: 3. The CDR3 has 13 residues. This sequence joins TRBV12-3 or TRBV12-4 and TRBJ2-3, with 8 bases lining up with TRBD2. The clonotype comes from an adult who was a healthcare worker with PCR-confirmed SARS-CoV-2 infection or an uninfected control (not recorded which). Input material: whole blood. CDR3 in amino acids: CASSLRGGGTQYF. The CDR3 DNA is TGTGCCAGCAGTTTACGGGGGGGAGGTACGCAGTATTTT.